A selection of T cell receptor beta chains follows, all from one sample in a study of blood T cell repertoires in COVID-19. Assay used: immunoSEQ multiplex PCR; TCRdb lists only in-frame clones, some missing. The profile shows 150,000 to 200,000 clones, 80% to 85% of them singletons. Material: peripheral blood. The receptors stem from a man in his sixties or seventies with active or convalescent COVID-19. The CDR3 runs from the conserved cysteine through the conserved F or W. The order of the fields is V gene, D gene, J gene, clone size, CDR3 DNA, CDR3 protein. A D gene is named only where the DNA matches it firmly. Part of the rows lack a size; the others show once, few, many or a class for expanded clones.

TRBV19,TRBD1,TRBJ1-4,.,TGTGCCAGTAGTCCAGACAGGGTTACAACTAATGAAAAACTGTTTTTT,CASSPDRVTTNEKLFF
TRBV7-2,TRBD1,TRBJ1-1,few,TGTGCCAGCAGCCACAGGGGGCTTGGGACTGAAGCTTTCTTT,CASSHRGLGTEAFF
TRBV29-1,TRBD2,TRBJ2-1,.,TGCAGCGTTGGCGGGGGCTACAATGAGCAGTTCTTC,CSVGGGYNEQFF
TRBV7-2,TRBD1,TRBJ2-5,.,TGTGCCAGCAGCCCTCGACAGGGGGCTGCCGAGACCCAGTACTTC,CASSPRQGAAETQYF
TRBV4-3,.,TRBJ1-6,many,TGCGCCAGCAGCCAAGAAACAGGTTACAGCTCCTATAATTCACCCCTCCACTTT,CASSQETGYSSYNSPLHF
TRBV5-1,.,TRBJ2-2,.,TGCGCCAGCAGCTTGGACGGGTTAAGGACCGGGGAGCTGTTTTTT,CASSLDGLRTGELFF
TRBV7-8,TRBD1,TRBJ1-1,once,TGTGCCAGCAGCCGGGACAGCGGCACTGAAGCTTTCTTT,CASSRDSGTEAFF
TRBV5-1,.,TRBJ1-2,.,TGCGCCAGCAGCTTGGCGCCCGCCTCGGATGGCTACACCTTC,CASSLAPASDGYTF
TRBV6-2/TRBV6-3,.,TRBJ1-2,.,TGTGCCAGCAGTCGACAGCCGGGCGGCTACACCTTC,CASSRQPGGYTF
TRBV12-5,.,TRBJ2-5,.,TGTGCTAGTGGTTTGGTTTACCCCTTTAGGGGCTACCAAGAGACCCAGTACTTC,CASGLVYPFRGYQETQYF